The clone carrying this T cell receptor beta chain has ten or more counts. The antigen is not known. 60 Vbeta and 13 Jbeta primers were used in PCR. Libraries were prepared by immunoSEQ multiplex PCR; TCRdb keeps only in-frame clonotypes and omits some of them. This sample has 150,000 to 200,000 clones, with over 60% found just once. This sample is part of a study of cytomegalovirus exposure and HLA in healthy donors. The study's findings and limits: In vitro testing confirmed a few CMV-associated chains as specific for CMV antigens.

This CDR3 has 15 amino acids. With 0 bases clipped from V and 7 bases from J, the junction kept 3 bases outside the gene matches. Germline V gene lookup returns CDR1 SGDLS and CDR2 YYNGEE. This clonotype was obtained from a man in his forties in good health and CMV-seropositive. Sequenced material: PBMCs. The rearrangement links TRBV9 to TRBJ1-4; TRBD1 matches at 10 bases. CDR3 nucleotides: TGTGCCAGCAGCGTAGTAGGGACAGGGGTTGAAAAACTGTTTTTT. Amino acids: CASSVVGTGVEKLFF.